A single sample gave rise to the 30 T cell receptor beta chains below, sequenced in a study of blood T cells in healthy people across ages. Together with a sample-barcoded 5' primer, a J-beta primer mix was included in a second PCR lasting about 6 to 11 cycles. MiXCR, applied by TCRdb to the 5' RACE reads, yields one record per CDR3 protein. This sample carries about 1,500,000 distinct CDR3 sequences, roughly 27% of them seen once, and the ten largest clones take 7.7%. The sample was blood. These receptors all stem from a woman in her twenties or thirties in good health.

The rearrangement uses TRBV10-3 and TRBJ1-5, with 10 bases matching TRBD1. Germline CDR1 ENHRY, CDR2 SYGVKD. V trimming: 7 bases; J trimming: 6 bases; junction bases outside the gene matches: 6. The CDR3 is 14 amino acids. The CDR3 sequence is CAIKEDRGGQPQHF. CDR3 nucleotide sequence: TGTGCCATCAAAGAGGACAGGGGGGGTCAGCCCCAGCATTTT.

This clonotype was recorded a few times. The rearrangement uses TRBV29-1 and TRBJ2-2, with D uncertain. Germline V CDR1 and CDR2: SQVTM, ANQGSEA. CDR3 length: 14 amino acids. The V gene lost 3 bases and the J gene lost 7 bases, with 15 bases spanning the gap. DNA for the CDR3: TGCAGCGTTGAGGAAGGTGGGGTTGGCGGGGAGCTGTTTTTT. Translating gives CSVEEGGVGGELFF.

This clonotype came up a few times. The CDR3 nucleotides read TGTGCCAGCGTGAGTGGGGGAAACTATGGCTACACCTTC. Translated: CASVSGGNYGYTF. The genes are TRBV12-3 or TRBV12-4 and TRBJ1-2; D is possibly TRBD1 (5 bases). This CDR3 spans 13 amino acids. V was clipped by 8 bases and J by 2 bases, with 12 bases between them.

The chain joins TRBV4-3 to TRBJ2-5; 8 bases are a match to TRBD1. The V segment lost 1 base and the J segment 5 bases; nucleotides outside the gene matches: 6. This CDR3 comprises 15 residues. CDR1 and CDR2 (germline): LGHNA, YSLEER. As DNA, the CDR3 is TGCGCCAGCAGCCAAGGGGGCAGGGGGCCTGAGACCCAGTACTTC. It is translated as CASSQGGRGPETQYF.

This chain joins TRBV5-5 and TRBJ2-7, with 9 positions matching TRBD1. The J call may be faulty, since TRBJ2-5 better matches the DNA end. Per the germline V gene, CDR1 is SGHKS and CDR2 is YYEKEE (reference sequence). CDR3 length equals 15 residues. CDR3 loop: CASSHPDRGLETQYF. The CDR3 nucleotides read TGTGCCAGCAGCCACCCGGACAGGGGCTTGGAGACCCAGTACTTC.

The chain uses TRBV20-1 and TRBJ2-5; D remains ambiguous. Trimming took 6 bases from V and 0 from J, leaving 8 bases between them. CDR1 DFQATT and CDR2 SNEGSKA come from the germline V gene (reference sequence). This CDR3 comprises 12 residues. The CDR3 reads CSASRYQETQYF. DNA of the CDR3: TGCAGTGCCAGCCGTTACCAAGAGACCCAGTACTTC.

The chain combines TRBV27 with TRBJ1-6; no clear D gene. The CDR3 runs 15 residues. Looked up from germline, CDR1 is MNHEY and CDR2 is SMNVEV (reference sequence). Trimming took 2 bases from V and 7 from J, leaving 12 bases between them. Here the CDR3 DNA reads TGTGCCAGCAGTTTAGGATGGAGATCCAATTCACCCCTCCACTTT. This gives the protein CASSLGWRSNSPLHF.

This clonotype showed up just a few times. The chain uses TRBV30 and TRBJ1-2; possibly TRBD1 for D (5 bases). Germline CDR1 GTSNPN, CDR2 SVGIG (reference sequence). The CDR3 covers 11 residues. Trimming removed 5 bases from V and 5 bases from J, with 9 bases in between. The CDR3 is CAWERGYGYTF. The CDR3 coding sequence is TGTGCCTGGGAAAGGGGATATGGCTACACCTTC.

This chain joins TRBV20-1 and TRBJ1-4; no clear D gene. Germline V gene lookup returns CDR1 DFQATT and CDR2 SNEGSKA (reference sequence). There are 15 residues in the CDR3. V was cut by 0 bases and J by 4 bases, with 12 bases left in between. The DNA for the CDR3 is TGCAGTGCTAGAGATCGGGCGGCAGTTAATGAAAAACTGTTTTTT. Residues: CSARDRAAVNEKLFF.

This clonotype appeared a single time. Lacking the conserved final phenylalanine or tryptophan, this CDR3 likely reflects a read error. This chain connects TRBV6-1 to TRBJ2-5; 9 nucleotides agree with TRBD1. The J call may be faulty, since TRBJ2-7 better matches the DNA end. The CDR3 length is 13 residues. Per germline, CDR1 MNHNS and CDR2 SASEGT. Here the CDR3 reads CASKDRGFHEQYC. The CDR3 DNA reads TGTGCCAGCAAGGACAGGGGATTCCACGAGCAGTACTGC.

V usage is TRBV28 and J usage is TRBJ2-3, with 12 bases that match TRBD1. The CDR3 totals 16 residues. V lost 6 bases and J lost 7; bases outside the gene matches: 11. Germline CDR1 is MDHEN and CDR2 is SYDVKM. In DNA form, the CDR3 reads TGTGCCAGCAGCTGGGGGGGGACAGGGGGCGCGCATACGCAGTATTTT. Residues: CASSWGGTGGAHTQYF. Full variable domain (missing parts from reference TRBV28 and TRBJ2-3): DVKVTQSSRYLVKRTGEKVFLECVQDMDHENMFWYRQDPGLGLRLIYFSYDVKMKEKGDIPEGYSVSREKKERFSLILESASTNQTSMYLCASSWGGTGGAHTQYFGPGTRLTVL.

This clonotype was detected only a few times. The chain joins TRBV5-1 to TRBJ1-2; D is perhaps TRBD1 (6 bases). The V end lost 0 bases, the J end lost 5 bases, and 14 bases lay between the germline ends. This CDR3 has 15 amino acids. Germline V gene sequence: CDR1 SGHRS, CDR2 YFSETQ. The CDR3 region is CASSLVSRGTYGYTF. The DNA for the CDR3 is TGCGCCAGCAGCTTGGTCTCCAGGGGAACATATGGCTACACCTTC.

This clonotype appeared many times. V is TRBV7-9 and J is TRBJ1-2; TRBD1 matches 9 bases. The V segment lost 6 bases and the J segment 4 bases; nucleotides outside the gene matches: 9. The germline gives CDR1 SEHNR, CDR2 FQNEAQ (reference sequence). The CDR3 extends over 15 amino acids. DNA of the CDR3: TGTGCCAGCAGTCTTGCGACAGGGGGGCCCTATGGCTACACCTTC. Its translation is CASSLATGGPYGYTF.

This clonotype showed up just a few times. The gene calls are TRBV9 and TRBJ1-1, with a possible D match to TRBD1 (5 bases). The V end lost 4 bases, the J end lost 0 bases, and 22 bases lay between the germline ends. Germline CDR1 reads SGDLS; CDR2 reads YYNGEE. The CDR3 loop spans 18 amino acids. CDR3 nucleotides: TGTGCCAGCAGCCCAAGTCAGGGCACCTGGGGCATGAACACTGAAGCTTTCTTT. As protein: CASSPSQGTWGMNTEAFF.

Of note for this clonotype: With a much larger clone just one base away, this may be a read error. This chain connects TRBV10-3 to TRBJ1-2; D is uncertain. The germline V and J ends were trimmed by 2 bases and 2 bases, with 3 bases remaining between them. Germline V gives CDR1 ENHRY, CDR2 SYGVKD. This CDR3 has 12 residues. CDR3 bases: TGTGCCATCAGTGAGAGGAACTATGGCTACACCTTC. It yields the protein CAISERNYGYTF.

The V and J genes are TRBV5-1 and TRBJ2-7, with D maybe TRBD1 (6 bases). The J call may be wrong; the DNA end is better matched by TRBJ2-5. Germline V gene lookup returns CDR1 SGHRS and CDR2 YFSETQ. The CDR3 totals 14 residues. Here the CDR3 reads CASSLEGDRETQYF. CDR3 in DNA: TGCGCCAGCAGCTTGGAGGGGGATAGGGAGACCCAGTACTTC.

This clonotype has ten or more counts. This rearrangement joins TRBV11-2 to TRBJ1-2; D not certain. The V end was cut by 4 bases, the J end by 8 bases, with 17 bases between. The CDR3 loop spans 14 amino acids. Germline lookup yields CDR1 SGHAT and CDR2 FQNNGV. Here the CDR3 DNA reads TGTGCCAGCAGCTCATGGGCGACAAACTCAGGCTACACCTTC. Its translation is CASSSWATNSGYTF.

This clonotype has a count of ten or more. V is TRBV7-8 and J is TRBJ1-1; possibly TRBD1 for D (6 bases). The CDR3 sequence is 15 residues long. V was pared by 1 base and J by 1 base, with 10 bases between. Per the germline V gene, CDR1 is SGHVS and CDR2 is FQNEAQ. The CDR3 region is CASSLVGGRNTEAFF. The CDR3 DNA is TGTGCCAGCAGCTTAGTTGGGGGGCGGAACACTGAAGCTTTCTTT.

This clonotype appeared once. The V call is TRBV5-1, the J call TRBJ2-3, with 9 bases identical to TRBD2. V lost 3 bases to trimming and J lost 4 bases; unmatched junction nucleotides: 6. Germline CDR1 SGHRS, CDR2 YFSETQ. The CDR3 runs to 15 residues. CDR3 residues: CASSSGLADSDTQYF. In DNA form, the CDR3 reads TGCGCCAGCAGCTCGGGACTAGCTGACTCAGATACGCAGTATTTT.

There are a few counts of this clonotype. The rearrangement uses TRBV6-5 and TRBJ1-1, with D hard to call. V gave up 0 bases and J gave up 1 base, with 6 bases separating them. CDR1 and CDR2 from the germline V gene are MNHEY and SVGAGI. The CDR3 consists of 14 residues. This CDR3 is CASSYSIANTEAFF. DNA of the CDR3: TGTGCCAGCAGTTACTCGATTGCGAACACTGAAGCTTTCTTT.

This sequence joins TRBV18 and TRBJ2-3; 13 nucleotides agree with TRBD2. Germline CDR1 KGHSH, CDR2 LQKENI. The CDR3 spans 15 residues. V lost 4 bases to trimming and J lost 6 bases; unmatched junction nucleotides: 4. DNA of the CDR3: TGTGCCAGCTCACGGACTAGCGGGAGTGCGGATACGCAGTATTTT. It codes for CASSRTSGSADTQYF.

The CDR3: CSVGVRGVNEQFF. CDR3 nucleotides: TGCAGCGTTGGAGTCCGGGGGGTGAATGAGCAGTTCTTC. The rearrangement links TRBV29-1 to TRBJ2-1; TRBD2 agrees at 7 bases. V lost 4 bases, J lost 7 bases, and 7 bases stayed unmatched. The CDR3 is 13 amino acids. Germline CDR1 is SQVTM and CDR2 is ANQGSEA.

This clonotype was detected once. The chain employs TRBV7-2 and TRBJ2-7; TRBD2 matches at 10 bases. After removal of 5 bases from V and 5 bases from J, the junction contained 15 bases not matched to a gene. CDR1 SGHTA and CDR2 FQGNSA come from the germline V gene. The CDR3 has 17 residues. For the CDR3, the DNA is TGTGCCAGCAGCCGGACCCTAGCGGGAGTAATTTCCCACGAGCAGTACTTC. Translating it yields CASSRTLAGVISHEQYF.

This clonotype was recorded at least ten times. The CDR3: CATSRDSAASVPYEQYF. The CDR3 nucleotides are TGTGCCACCAGCAGAGATTCCGCAGCCTCTGTCCCCTACGAGCAGTACTTC. The chain links TRBV15 to TRBJ2-7; unclear D gene. Germline CDR1 LNHNV, CDR2 YYDKDF (reference sequence). The germline V and J ends were trimmed by 0 bases and 2 bases, with 17 bases remaining between them. The CDR3 consists of 17 residues.

This clonotype was found a few times. CDR3 coding DNA: TGTGCCAGCAGCTCCCAACATGGGACAGGGGGTCCCCTGACGGGGGGGAATGAGCAGTTCTTC. Translating gives CASSSQHGTGGPLTGGNEQFF. The rearrangement links TRBV11-1 to TRBJ2-1, with 11 bases identical to TRBD1. Per the germline V gene, CDR1 is SGHAT and CDR2 is FQDESV (reference sequence). The CDR3 has 21 residues. Trimming removed 4 bases from V and 7 bases from J; junction bases left unmatched: 24.

The chain carries TRBV25-1 and TRBJ1-6; D might be TRBD1 (6 bases). The CDR3 sequence is 17 residues long. Germline-derived CDR1 and CDR2 are MGHDK and SYGVNS. With 6 bases removed from V and 0 bases from J, the gap between germline ends came to 15 bases. CDR3 sequence reads: CASSTIQQGSYNSPLHF. In DNA, the CDR3 is TGTGCCAGCAGCACGATCCAACAGGGCTCCTATAATTCACCCCTCCACTTT.

The J gene is TRBJ2-5, the V gene TRBV24-1, with TRBD2 identical over 12 bases. CDR1 KGHDR and CDR2 SFDVKD come from the germline V gene. The CDR3 runs to 15 residues. V dropped 3 bases and J dropped 5; count of bases not matched to a gene: 3. Here the CDR3 DNA reads TGTGCCACCAGTGATCCCGGGACTAGCGGGGAGACCCAGTACTTC. This sequence encodes CATSDPGTSGETQYF.

For this clonotype: One end of the junction does not line up with germline, which may come from a read error. This rearrangement joins TRBV13 to TRBJ2-7; 7 bases agree with TRBD2. The germline CDR1 and CDR2 sequences are PRHDT and FYEKMQ (reference sequence). The CDR3 contains 13 residues. In DNA form, the CDR3 reads TGTACCAGCAGCTGGAGCGGGGTGAGGGAGCAGTACTTC. Amino acids: CTSSWSGVREQYF. Using reference TRBV13 and TRBJ2-7 for the parts outside the CDR3, the full variable domain is AAGVIQSPRHLIKEKRETATLKCYPIPRHDTVYWYQQGPGQDPQFLISFYEKMQSDKGSIPDRFSAQQFSDYHSELNMSSLELGDSALYFCTSSWSGVREQYFGPGTRLTVT.

The chain employs TRBV20-1 and TRBJ2-1; TRBD2 matches at 7 bases. Germline CDR1 reads DFQATT; CDR2 reads SNEGSKA (reference sequence). Unmatched junction bases numbered 16, after V lost 4 bases and J lost 10 bases. The CDR3 is 15 residues long. Here the CDR3 DNA reads TGCAGTGCTATCCTCCCCGGGTCTAGCGGACTAGAGCAGTTCTTC. Translating it yields CSAILPGSSGLEQFF.

This clonotype was seen a few times. J is TRBJ2-3 and V is TRBV20-1; D uncertain. CDR3 size: 13 residues. The V gene lost 5 bases and the J gene lost 5 bases, with 14 bases spanning the gap. In germline, CDR1 is DFQATT, CDR2 SNEGSKA (reference sequence). CDR3 amino acids: CSAGVGWGDTQYF. DNA of the CDR3: TGCAGTGCTGGGGTCGGGTGGGGAGATACGCAGTATTTT.